These 20 T cell receptor beta chains share one sample of origin, sequenced in a study of T cells in Graves' hyperthyroidism and ophthalmopathy. TCR beta CDR3 sequences were amplified from RNA transcripts. The TCR CDR3 was amplified in a first-round RT-PCR using the HTBI primer set. TCRdb used MiXCR to reprocess the multiplex PCR reads, holding one entry per CDR3 protein. The sample lists approximately 600,000 distinct CDR3 sequences; 13% to 15% were seen once. The sequenced sample was blood. All receptors derive from a woman aged 18 to 35 with Graves' ophthalmopathy.

This chain links TRBV28 with TRBJ2-3; 9 positions match TRBD1. The CDR3 runs 16 residues. V trimming: 5 bases; J trimming: 2 bases; junction bases outside the gene matches: 8. Germline V gene data show CDR1 as MDHEN and CDR2 as SYDVKM. CDR3 sequence (DNA): TGTGCCAGCAGTCCGGGACAGGGACAGTCCACAGATACGCAGTATTTT. This encodes CASSPGQGQSTDTQYF.

This clonotype was observed a handful of times. V gene TRBV5-1 combines with J gene TRBJ2-1; the match to TRBD2 covers 11 bases. With V trimmed by 2 bases and J by 4 bases, 8 bases remained unmatched. Germline CDR1 reads SGHRS; CDR2 reads YFSETQ. This CDR3 has 17 amino acids. The CDR3 protein is CASSFPTSGRGYNEQFF. Here the CDR3 DNA reads TGCGCCAGCAGCTTTCCAACTAGCGGGAGAGGGTACAATGAGCAGTTCTTC.

This clonotype has a count of ten or more. The chain recombines TRBV14 with TRBJ1-2; possible D gene TRBD1, 5 bases. Germline V gives CDR1 SGHDN, CDR2 FVKESK. V shed 0 bases and J shed 4 bases, with 9 bases lying between them. The CDR3 length is 14 residues. The CDR3 DNA reads as TGTGCCAGCAGCCAAGATGCCGGGACCTATGGCTACACCTTC. It yields the protein CASSQDAGTYGYTF.

This clonotype has just one count. The chain uses TRBV5-1 and TRBJ2-7; 15 positions agree with TRBD2. Germline lookup yields CDR1 SGHRS and CDR2 YFSETQ. This CDR3 is 18 amino acids long. J lost 2 bases, V lost 4 bases, and 10 bases had no gene match. CDR3 loop: CASSPRTSGRAVPYEQYF. The DNA for the CDR3 is TGCGCCAGCAGCCCAAGGACTAGCGGGAGGGCAGTCCCCTACGAGCAGTACTTC.

This clonotype was recorded at least ten times. The chain uses TRBV7-8 and TRBJ1-2, with 9 bases matching TRBD1. This CDR3 is 17 amino acids long. Per germline, CDR1 SGHVS and CDR2 FQNEAQ. Unmatched junction bases numbered 16, after V lost 5 bases and J lost 6 bases. The CDR3 loop is CASSLTWTGAVGNGYTF. In DNA, the CDR3 is TGTGCCAGCAGCCTGACCTGGACAGGGGCGGTGGGAAATGGCTACACCTTC.

With respect to this clonotype: Given a much more abundant clone one base away, this may be a read error. This chain uses TRBV4-1 with TRBJ2-3; no definite D call. Germline V gene lookup returns CDR1 MGHRA and CDR2 YSYEKL. The CDR3 consists of 15 residues. The V gene lost 4 bases and the J gene lost 3 bases, with 14 bases spanning the gap. CDR3 nucleotide sequence: TGCGCCAGCAGCCGAGGAGCCGACCCAACAGATACGCAGTATTTT. This translates into CASSRGADPTDTQYF.

The rearrangement uses TRBV20-1 and TRBJ1-1, with 8 bases lining up with TRBD1. The CDR3 consists of 11 residues. V lost 0 bases to trimming and J lost 11 bases; unmatched junction nucleotides: 2. Germline V gives CDR1 DFQATT, CDR2 SNEGSKA (reference sequence). The CDR3 is CSARENRGAFF. CDR3 DNA: TGCAGTGCTAGAGAGAACAGGGGGGCTTTCTTT.

This clonotype was counted ten times or more. The genes are TRBV30 and TRBJ1-1, with a weak D call TRBD1 (6 bases). CDR1 GTSNPN and CDR2 SVGIG come from the germline V gene (reference sequence). The V gene lost 4 bases and the J gene lost 5 bases, with 17 bases spanning the gap. The CDR3 runs to 14 residues. The CDR3 reads CAWTGEGKFTEAFF. CDR3 bases: TGTGCCTGGACAGGGGAAGGGAAATTTACTGAAGCTTTCTTT. Variable domain in full (rest from reference TRBV30 and TRBJ1-1): SQTIHQWPATLVQPVGSPLSLECTVEGTSNPNLYWYRQAAGRGLQLLFYSVGIGQISSEVPQNLSASRPQDRQFILSSKKLLLSDSGFYLCAWTGEGKFTEAFFGQGTRLTVV.

The chain has TRBV19 and TRBJ2-3, with 8 bases aligning to TRBD2. V lost 7 bases to trimming and J lost 5 bases; unmatched junction nucleotides: 11. Germline values: CDR1 LNHDA, CDR2 SQIVND (reference sequence). CDR3 length equals 15 residues. Here the CDR3 reads CASTMGGRRQDTQYF. CDR3 nucleotides: TGTGCCAGTACCATGGGCGGGAGGAGGCAAGATACGCAGTATTTT.

In its sample, this clonotype was seen many times. This chain connects TRBV7-3 to TRBJ2-1; TRBD1 is a possible D gene (5 bases). Trimming pared 5 bases from V and 3 bases from J, leaving 11 bases between. Germline assignment: CDR1 SGHTA and CDR2 FQGTGA. This CDR3 spans 14 amino acids. CDR3 in amino acids: CASSPSDNYNEQFF. The CDR3 DNA follows: TGTGCCAGCAGCCCCTCGGACAACTACAATGAGCAGTTCTTC.

The chain carries TRBV13 and TRBJ2-3; 10 bases fit TRBD2. After removal of 2 bases from V and 5 bases from J, the junction contained 7 bases not matched to a gene. The CDR3 extends over 16 amino acids. The germline V gene has CDR1 PRHDT and CDR2 FYEKMQ (reference sequence). The CDR3 spells CASSLTTSGNGDTQYF. For the CDR3, the DNA is TGTGCCAGCAGCTTAACCACTAGCGGGAATGGAGATACGCAGTATTTT. The variable domain in full, completed from reference TRBV13 and TRBJ2-3, reads AAGVIQSPRHLIKEKRETATLKCYPIPRHDTVYWYQQGPGQDPQFLISFYEKMQSDKGSIPDRFSAQQFSDYHSELNMSSLELGDSALYFCASSLTTSGNGDTQYFGPGTRLTVL.

V is TRBV7-8 and J is TRBJ2-7; 8 bases match TRBD1. This CDR3 comprises 17 residues. Germline values: CDR1 SGHVS, CDR2 FQNEAQ. The V and J ends lost 4 bases and 5 bases, in that order; junction bases with no gene match: 16. This chain's CDR3 is CASSYGEWTGPKDEQYF. Here the CDR3 DNA reads TGTGCCAGCAGCTACGGGGAATGGACAGGGCCGAAGGACGAGCAGTACTTC.

The chain combines TRBV30 with TRBJ2-1; TRBD1 is a possible D gene (5 bases). The CDR3 sequence is 18 residues long. CDR1 is GTSNPN and CDR2 is SVGIG in the germline V gene (reference sequence). V lost 2 bases and J lost 8, with 28 bases in between. DNA of the CDR3: TGTGCCTGGAGTTGCACAAAAAAGGACATTTGGGCCCGTCATGAGCAGTTCTTC. This encodes CAWSCTKKDIWARHEQFF. Supplemented by reference TRBV30 and TRBJ2-1, the full variable domain reads SQTIHQWPATLVQPVGSPLSLECTVEGTSNPNLYWYRQAAGRGLQLLFYSVGIGQISSEVPQNLSASRPQDRQFILSSKKLLLSDSGFYLCAWSCTKKDIWARHEQFFGPGTRLTVL.

This clonotype was counted at least ten times. The chain couples TRBV7-9 to TRBJ2-1, with 7 bases aligning to TRBD1. Germline V gene sequence: CDR1 SEHNR, CDR2 FQNEAQ (reference sequence). CDR3 length: 19 residues. The V segment lost 5 bases and the J segment 1 base; nucleotides outside the gene matches: 17. The DNA for the CDR3 is TGTGCCAGCAGCCGTGATATTATGACAGGGACAAAGTCCTACAATGAGCAGTTCTTC. Protein: CASSRDIMTGTKSYNEQFF.

This clonotype came up many times. This rearrangement joins TRBV28 to TRBJ2-7, with a tentative D call TRBD1 (5 bases). CDR1 and CDR2 (germline): MDHEN, SYDVKM. This CDR3 is 16 amino acids long. Trimming cost V 3 bases and J 6 bases, with 21 bases left between them. The CDR3 nucleotides read TGTGCCAGCAGTTTGGGGTCGAGGTGGGGCGTGGGCGAGCAGTACTTC. Translated: CASSLGSRWGVGEQYF.

This clonotype was counted a few times. CDR3 sequence (DNA): TGTGCCAGCAGCACCCGGGCGGGACCAAGAACCCAGTACTTC. This encodes CASSTRAGPRTQYF. V and J are TRBV5-6 and TRBJ2-5; tentatively, D is TRBD2 (6 bases). V lost 4 bases, J lost 8 bases, and 18 bases lay in between. The germline CDR1 and CDR2 sequences are SGHDT and YYEEEE. The CDR3 extends over 14 amino acids.

This clonotype came up a few times. Possible read error: a much larger clone is one base away. The CDR3 sequence: CASTTSRWRGGYTF. The CDR3 DNA reads as TGTGCCAGCACCACATCCCGATGGCGGGGCGGCTACACCTTC. The genes are TRBV28 and TRBJ1-2; possibly TRBD1 for D (5 bases). Per the germline V gene, CDR1 is MDHEN and CDR2 is SYDVKM. V was cut by 7 bases and J by 8 bases, with 20 bases left in between. The CDR3 contains 14 residues.

This clonotype was detected only a few times. The chain recombines TRBV7-2 with TRBJ2-7, with 7 bases identical to TRBD2. The CDR3 runs to 15 residues. V lost 5 bases to trimming and J lost 2 bases; unmatched junction nucleotides: 9. Germline lookup yields CDR1 SGHTA and CDR2 FQGNSA. CDR3 sequence reads: CASSTGVAGPYEQYF. The CDR3, as DNA: TGTGCCAGCAGCACTGGGGTAGCGGGTCCCTACGAGCAGTACTTC. The full variable domain, in which reference TRBV7-2 and TRBJ2-7 provide the parts outside the CDR3, is GAGVSQSPSNKVTEKGKDVELRCDPISGHTALYWYRQSLGQGLEFLIYFQGNSAPDKSGLPSDRFSAERTGGSVSTLTIQRTQQEDSAVYLCASSTGVAGPYEQYFGPGTRLTVT.

This clonotype has a count of ten or more. The gene calls are TRBV6-1 and TRBJ2-7; D uncertain. Per germline, CDR1 MNHNS and CDR2 SASEGT. Trimming removed 5 bases at V and 1 base at J, with 6 bases between. CDR3 length: 12 residues. The CDR3 coding sequence is TGTGCCAGCAGTTCTAAGTCCTACGAGCAGTACTTC. Translation gives CASSSKSYEQYF.

This clonotype was recorded many times. V usage is TRBV7-2 and J usage is TRBJ2-7; maybe TRBD2 (5 bases). Germline V gene sequence: CDR1 SGHTA, CDR2 FQGNSA. V was cut by 3 bases and J by 2 bases, with 11 bases left in between. The CDR3 sequence is 14 residues long. The CDR3 spells CASSFSGWTYEQYF. CDR3 nucleotides: TGTGCCAGCAGCTTTTCGGGGTGGACCTACGAGCAGTACTTC.